This TCR beta chain was retrieved from a study of T cells in tumors after PD-1 blockade. Study at large: Patients received pembrolizumab 200 mg every 3 weeks or cemiplimab 350 mg every 2 weeks.

Data came from immunoSEQ multiplex PCR; TCRdb stores just in-frame clones and leaves some out. The table shows approximately 48,000 clones, with about 85% occurring only once. This CDR3 spans 15 amino acids. The ends lost 3 bases at V and 8 bases at J; junction bases unmatched: 12. Germline V lookup: CDR1 MNHNS, CDR2 SASEGT. Remarks on this clone: Its antigen is unknown.

Study outcomes and limitations: Blood contained 40% to 50% of the tumor's TCR clonotypes.

This sequence joins TRBV6-1 and TRBJ1-2; 7 bases fit TRBD1. This TCR was sampled from a human donor with basal cell carcinoma. Sequencing used PBMCs, obtained before anti-PD-1 treatment. The CDR3 bases are TGTGCCAGCAGTGATTGGGAAACAGGGGAGAGGGGCTACACCTTC. Amino acids: CASSDWETGERGYTF.